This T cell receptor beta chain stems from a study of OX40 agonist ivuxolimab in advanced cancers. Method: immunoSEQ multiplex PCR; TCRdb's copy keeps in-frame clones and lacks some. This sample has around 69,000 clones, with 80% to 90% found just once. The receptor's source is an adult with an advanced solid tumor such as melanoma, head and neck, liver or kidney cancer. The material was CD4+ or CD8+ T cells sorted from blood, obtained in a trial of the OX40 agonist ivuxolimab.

The CDR3 spells CASSPTSGRAYEQYF. DNA for the CDR3: TGCGCCAGCAGCCCCACTAGCGGGAGGGCCTACGAGCAGTACTTC. The V call is TRBV4-1, the J call TRBJ2-7, with 13 bases lining up with TRBD2. The ends lost 4 bases at V and 2 bases at J; junction bases unmatched: 2. The CDR3 contains 15 residues. Germline CDR1 MGHRA, CDR2 YSYEKL.